This TCR beta chain was sequenced in a study of glioma-infiltrating T cells after dendritic cell vaccination. The V segment lost 1 base and the J segment 7 bases; nucleotides outside the gene matches: 8. The CDR3 extends over 16 amino acids. Germline-derived CDR1 and CDR2 are SGHDT and YYEEEE. The immunoSEQ assay amplified TCRB CDR3 from up to 2 ug DNA. Sequenced by immunoSEQ multiplex PCR; TCRdb stores in-frame clones only, minus some. The sample gives 75,000 to 100,000 clones, 75% to 85% of which show up once; nearly 6% is in the top ten. Findings and caveats of the study: Higher TCR clonality did not directly relate to longer survival.

A word on this clone: Its antigen is not known.

Source: blood, taken before dendritic cell vaccination. The chain recombines TRBV5-6 with TRBJ2-7; 13 nucleotides match TRBD2. The sequence came from a human donor with glioblastoma. This CDR3 is CASSLSGLAGAGEQYF. CDR3 nucleotide sequence: TGTGCCAGCAGCTTGTCCGGACTAGCGGGAGCGGGGGAGCAGTACTTC.